This TCR beta chain is drawn from a study of cytomegalovirus exposure and HLA in healthy donors. Study findings and constraints: Reports showed the classifier diagnosing cytomegalovirus status with high specificity and sensitivity. Previously analyzed data showed that most TCR beta V segments were productive at a frequency of about 90% or about 30%.

Germline CDR1 LNHDA, CDR2 SQIVND (reference sequence). CDR3 length: 14 amino acids. V dropped 6 bases and J dropped 5; count of bases not matched to a gene: 4. Primers: 60 Vbeta forward and 13 Jbeta reverse. Profiled with immunoSEQ multiplex PCR; TCRdb holds only in-frame clones, not every one. The sample lists about 160,000 clones; 68% were seen once. As for this clone: Its antigen is as yet unknown.

Healthy bone marrow donors supplied every sample. This clonotype was sampled from a man aged 50-59 years in good health and CMV-seronegative. V and J are TRBV19 and TRBJ1-6, with TRBD1 matching over 7 bases. The sample taken for sequencing was PBMCs. Here the CDR3 reads CASRGTDDNSPLHF. In nucleotides, the CDR3 is TGTGCCAGTAGGGGGACAGATGATAATTCACCCCTCCACTTT.